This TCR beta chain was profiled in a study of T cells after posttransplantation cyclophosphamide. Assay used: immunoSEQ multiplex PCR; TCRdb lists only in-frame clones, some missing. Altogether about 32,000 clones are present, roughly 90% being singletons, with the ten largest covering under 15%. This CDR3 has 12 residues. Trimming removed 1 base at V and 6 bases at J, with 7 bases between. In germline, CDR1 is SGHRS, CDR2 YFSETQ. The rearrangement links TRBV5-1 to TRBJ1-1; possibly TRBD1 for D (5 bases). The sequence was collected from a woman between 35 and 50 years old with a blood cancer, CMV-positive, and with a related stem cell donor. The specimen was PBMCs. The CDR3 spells CASSLTGAEAFF. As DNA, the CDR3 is TGCGCCAGCAGCTTGACAGGCGCTGAAGCTTTCTTT.